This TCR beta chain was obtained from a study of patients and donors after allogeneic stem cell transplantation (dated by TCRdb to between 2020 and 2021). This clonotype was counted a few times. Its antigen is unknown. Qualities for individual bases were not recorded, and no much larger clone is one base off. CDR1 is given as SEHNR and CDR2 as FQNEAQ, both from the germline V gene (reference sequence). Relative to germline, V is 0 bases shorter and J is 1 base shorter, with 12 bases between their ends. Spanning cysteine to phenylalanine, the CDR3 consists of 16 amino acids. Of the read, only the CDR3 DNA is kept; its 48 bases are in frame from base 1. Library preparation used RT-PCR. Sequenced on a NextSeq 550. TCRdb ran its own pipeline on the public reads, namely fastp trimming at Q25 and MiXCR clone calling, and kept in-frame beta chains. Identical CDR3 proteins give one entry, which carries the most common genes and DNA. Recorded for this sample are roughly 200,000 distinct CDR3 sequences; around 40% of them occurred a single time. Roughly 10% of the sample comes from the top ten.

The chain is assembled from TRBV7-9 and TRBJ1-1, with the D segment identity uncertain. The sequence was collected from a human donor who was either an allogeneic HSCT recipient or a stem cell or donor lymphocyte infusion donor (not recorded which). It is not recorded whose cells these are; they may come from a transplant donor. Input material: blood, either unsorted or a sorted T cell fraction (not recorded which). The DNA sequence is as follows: TGTGCCAGCAGCTTAGCGCTCGACAAGCCGAACACTGAAGCTTTCTTT. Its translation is CASSLALDKPNTEAFF.